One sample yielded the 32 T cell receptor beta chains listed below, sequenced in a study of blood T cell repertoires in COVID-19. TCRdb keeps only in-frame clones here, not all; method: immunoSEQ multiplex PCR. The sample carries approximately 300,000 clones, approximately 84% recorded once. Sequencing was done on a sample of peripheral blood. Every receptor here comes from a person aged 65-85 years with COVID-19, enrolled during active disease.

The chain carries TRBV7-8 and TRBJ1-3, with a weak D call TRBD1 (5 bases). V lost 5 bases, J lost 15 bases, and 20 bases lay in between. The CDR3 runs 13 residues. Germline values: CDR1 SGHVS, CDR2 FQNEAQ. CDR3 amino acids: CASSPRGAALTYF. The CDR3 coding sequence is TGTGCCAGCAGCCCAAGGGGTGCAGCACTTACATATTTT.

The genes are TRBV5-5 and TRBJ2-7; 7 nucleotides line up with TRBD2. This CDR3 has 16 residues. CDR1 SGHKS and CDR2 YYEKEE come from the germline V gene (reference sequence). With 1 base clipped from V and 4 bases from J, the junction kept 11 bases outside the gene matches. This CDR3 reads CASSLYVGGSGYEQYF. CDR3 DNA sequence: TGTGCCAGCAGCTTGTACGTTGGGGGTAGCGGGTACGAGCAGTACTTC.

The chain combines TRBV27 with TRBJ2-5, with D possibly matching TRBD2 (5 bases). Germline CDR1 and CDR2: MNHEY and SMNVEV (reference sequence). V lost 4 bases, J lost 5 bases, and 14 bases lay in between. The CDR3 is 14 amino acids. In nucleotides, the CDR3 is TGTGCCAGCAGTTCCCAGAGGGAGAGGGAGACCCAGTACTTC. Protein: CASSSQRERETQYF.

Here the CDR3 reads CASSLGQGWGTEAFF. The CDR3, as DNA: TGTGCCAGCAGTTTAGGGCAGGGCTGGGGTACTGAAGCTTTCTTT. The chain has TRBV27 and TRBJ1-1, with D perhaps TRBD1 (5 bases). Germline lookup yields CDR1 MNHEY and CDR2 SMNVEV (reference sequence). The CDR3 has 15 amino acids. With 2 bases removed from V and 5 bases from J, the gap between germline ends came to 15 bases.

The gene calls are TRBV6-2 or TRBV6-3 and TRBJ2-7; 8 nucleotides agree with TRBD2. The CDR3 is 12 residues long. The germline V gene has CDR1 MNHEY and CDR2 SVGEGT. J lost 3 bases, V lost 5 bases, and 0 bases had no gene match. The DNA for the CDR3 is TGTGCCAGCAGTGGGACTAGCTACGAGCAGTACTTC. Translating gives CASSGTSYEQYF.

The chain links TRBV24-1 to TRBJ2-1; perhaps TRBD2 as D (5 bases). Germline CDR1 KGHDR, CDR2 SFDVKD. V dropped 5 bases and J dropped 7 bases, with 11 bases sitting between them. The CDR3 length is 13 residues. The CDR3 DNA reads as TGTGCCACCAGTGCTGGGGAGATAAATGAGCAGTTCTTC. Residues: CATSAGEINEQFF.

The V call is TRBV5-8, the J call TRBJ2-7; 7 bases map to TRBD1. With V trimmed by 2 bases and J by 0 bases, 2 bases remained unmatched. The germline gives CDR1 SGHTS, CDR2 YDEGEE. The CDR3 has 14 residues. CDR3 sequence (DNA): TGTGCCAGCAGCTTTACAGGGGTCTCCTACGAGCAGTACTTC. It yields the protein CASSFTGVSYEQYF.

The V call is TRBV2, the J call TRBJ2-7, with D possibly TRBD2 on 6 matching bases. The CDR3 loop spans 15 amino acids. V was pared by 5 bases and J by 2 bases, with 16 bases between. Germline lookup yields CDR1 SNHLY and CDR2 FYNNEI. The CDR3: CASSLEGGFPYEQYF. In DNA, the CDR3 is TGTGCCAGCAGTCTCGAGGGAGGTTTCCCCTACGAGCAGTACTTC.

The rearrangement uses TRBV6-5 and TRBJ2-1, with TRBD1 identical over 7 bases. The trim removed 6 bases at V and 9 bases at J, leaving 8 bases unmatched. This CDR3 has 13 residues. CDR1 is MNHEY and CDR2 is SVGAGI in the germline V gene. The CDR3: CASSRGQAVEQFF. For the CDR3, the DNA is TGTGCCAGCAGCCGCGGACAGGCGGTTGAGCAGTTCTTC.

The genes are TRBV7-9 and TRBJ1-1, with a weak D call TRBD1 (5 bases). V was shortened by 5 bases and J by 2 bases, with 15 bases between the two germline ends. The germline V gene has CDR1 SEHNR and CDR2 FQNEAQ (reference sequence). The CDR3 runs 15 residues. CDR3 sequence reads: CASSVIRDSNTEAFF. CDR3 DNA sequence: TGTGCCAGCAGCGTAATTCGGGACTCTAACACTGAAGCTTTCTTT.

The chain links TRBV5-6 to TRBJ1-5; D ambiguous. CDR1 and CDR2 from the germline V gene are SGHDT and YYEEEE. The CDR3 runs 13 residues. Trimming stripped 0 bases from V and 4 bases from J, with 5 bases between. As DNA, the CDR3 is TGTGCCAGCAGCTTGGACGGGAATCAGCCCCAGCATTTT. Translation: CASSLDGNQPQHF.

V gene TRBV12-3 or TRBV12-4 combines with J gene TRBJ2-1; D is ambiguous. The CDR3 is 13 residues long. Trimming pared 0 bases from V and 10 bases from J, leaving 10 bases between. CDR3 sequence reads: CASSLATGREQFF. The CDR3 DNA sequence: TGTGCCAGCAGTTTAGCCACCGGCAGGGAGCAGTTCTTC.

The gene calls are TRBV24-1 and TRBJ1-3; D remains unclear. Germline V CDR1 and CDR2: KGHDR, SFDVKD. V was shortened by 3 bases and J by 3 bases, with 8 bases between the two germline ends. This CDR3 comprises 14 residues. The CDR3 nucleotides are TGTGCCACCAGTGATCCCCTTTATGGAAACACCATATATTTT. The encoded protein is CATSDPLYGNTIYF.

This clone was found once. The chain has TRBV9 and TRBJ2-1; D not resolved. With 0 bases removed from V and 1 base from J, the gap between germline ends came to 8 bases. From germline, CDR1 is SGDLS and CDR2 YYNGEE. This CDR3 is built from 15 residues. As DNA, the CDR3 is TGTGCCAGCAGCGTAGACGTAGAGTCCTACAATGAGCAGTTCTTC. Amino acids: CASSVDVESYNEQFF.

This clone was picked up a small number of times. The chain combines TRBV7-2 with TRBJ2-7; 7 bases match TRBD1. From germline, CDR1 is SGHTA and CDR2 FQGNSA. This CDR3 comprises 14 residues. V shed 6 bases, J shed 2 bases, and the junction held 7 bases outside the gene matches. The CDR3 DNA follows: TGTGCCAGCAGTGGACGGGGACAGCCCTACGAGCAGTACTTC. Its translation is CASSGRGQPYEQYF. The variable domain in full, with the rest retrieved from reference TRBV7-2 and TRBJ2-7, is GAGVSQSPSNKVTEKGKDVELRCDPISGHTALYWYRQSLGQGLEFLIYFQGNSAPDKSGLPSDRFSAERTGGSVSTLTIQRTQQEDSAVYLCASSGRGQPYEQYFGPGTRLTVT.

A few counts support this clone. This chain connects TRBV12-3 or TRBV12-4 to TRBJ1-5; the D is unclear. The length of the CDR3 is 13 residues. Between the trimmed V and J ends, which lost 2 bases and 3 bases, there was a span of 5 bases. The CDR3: CASSLRLNQPQHF. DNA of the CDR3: TGTGCCAGCAGTTTAAGACTCAATCAGCCCCAGCATTTT.

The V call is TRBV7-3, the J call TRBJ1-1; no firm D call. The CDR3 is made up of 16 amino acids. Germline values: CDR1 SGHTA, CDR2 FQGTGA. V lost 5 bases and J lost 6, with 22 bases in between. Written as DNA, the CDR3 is TGTGCCAGCAGCCCAACCAGTGCTTGGCAGCAGGCTGAAGCTTTCTTT. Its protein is CASSPTSAWQQAEAFF.

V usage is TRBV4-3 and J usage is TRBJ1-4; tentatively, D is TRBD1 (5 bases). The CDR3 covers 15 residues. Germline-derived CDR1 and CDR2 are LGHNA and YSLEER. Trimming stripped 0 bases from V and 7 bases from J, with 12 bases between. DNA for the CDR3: TGCGCCAGCAGCCAAGACGTCGGGGGGTCTGAAAAACTGTTTTTT. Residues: CASSQDVGGSEKLFF.

The CDR3 sequence is CATSVPGQGTDTQYF. The CDR3 nucleotides read TGTGCCACCAGCGTACCGGGACAGGGCACAGATACGCAGTATTTT. The gene calls are TRBV15 and TRBJ2-3; 8 bases fit TRBD1. V shed 5 bases, J shed 1 base, and the junction held 5 bases outside the gene matches. The CDR3 contains 15 residues. Germline V gives CDR1 LNHNV, CDR2 YYDKDF (reference sequence). Full variable domain (rest looked up from reference TRBV15 and TRBJ2-3): DAMVIQNPRYQVTQFGKPVTLSCSQTLNHNVMYWYQQKSSQAPKLLFHYYDKDFNNEADTPDNFQSRRPNTSFCFLDIRSPGLGDTAMYLCATSVPGQGTDTQYFGPGTRLTVL.

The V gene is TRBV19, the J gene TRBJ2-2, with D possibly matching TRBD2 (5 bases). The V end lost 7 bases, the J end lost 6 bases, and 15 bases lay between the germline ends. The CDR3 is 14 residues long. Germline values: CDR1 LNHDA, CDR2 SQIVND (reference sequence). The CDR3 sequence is CASTTGMLAGELFF. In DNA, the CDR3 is TGTGCCAGTACAACGGGGATGTTGGCCGGGGAGCTGTTTTTT. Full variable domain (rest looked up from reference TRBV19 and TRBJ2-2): DGGITQSPKYLFRKEGQNVTLSCEQNLNHDAMYWYRQDPGQGLRLIYYSQIVNDFQKGDIAEGYSVSREKKESFPLTVTSAQKNPTAFYLCASTTGMLAGELFFGEGSRLTVL.

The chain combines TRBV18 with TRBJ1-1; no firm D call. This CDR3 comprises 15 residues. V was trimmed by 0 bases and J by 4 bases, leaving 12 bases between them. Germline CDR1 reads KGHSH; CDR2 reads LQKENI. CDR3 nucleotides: TGTGCCAGCTCACCACCTATGGGGAGCGGCACTGAAGCTTTCTTT. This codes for CASSPPMGSGTEAFF. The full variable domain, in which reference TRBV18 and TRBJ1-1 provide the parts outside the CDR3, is NAGVMQNPRHLVRRRGQEARLRCSPMKGHSHVYWYRQLPEEGLKFMVYLQKENIIDESGMPKERFSAEFPKEGPSILRIQQVVRGDSAAYFCASSPPMGSGTEAFFGQGTRLTVV.

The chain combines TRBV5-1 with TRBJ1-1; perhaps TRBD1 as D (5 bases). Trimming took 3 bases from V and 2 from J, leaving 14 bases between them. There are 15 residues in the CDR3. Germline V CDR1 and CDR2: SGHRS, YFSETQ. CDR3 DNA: TGCGCCAGCAGCTCGGCGCAGACAGTCAACACTGAAGCTTTCTTT. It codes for CASSSAQTVNTEAFF.

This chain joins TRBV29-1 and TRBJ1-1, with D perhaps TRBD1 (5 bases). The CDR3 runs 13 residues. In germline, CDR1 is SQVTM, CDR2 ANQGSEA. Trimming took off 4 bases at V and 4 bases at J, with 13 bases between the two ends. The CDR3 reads CSVVSGGGTEAFF. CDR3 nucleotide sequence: TGCAGCGTTGTTTCGGGGGGTGGCACTGAAGCTTTCTTT.

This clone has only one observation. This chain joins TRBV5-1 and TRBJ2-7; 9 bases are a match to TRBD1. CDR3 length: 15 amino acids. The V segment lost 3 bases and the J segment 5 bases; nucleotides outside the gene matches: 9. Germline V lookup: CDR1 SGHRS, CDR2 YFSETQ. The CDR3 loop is CASSSVRDRVNEQYF. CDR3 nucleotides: TGCGCCAGCAGCTCAGTACGGGACAGGGTTAACGAGCAGTACTTC.

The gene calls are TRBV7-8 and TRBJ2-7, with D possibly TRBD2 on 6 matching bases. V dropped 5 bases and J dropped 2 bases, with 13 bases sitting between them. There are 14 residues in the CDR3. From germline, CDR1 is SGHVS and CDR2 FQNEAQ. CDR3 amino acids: CASSPHPGAYEQYF. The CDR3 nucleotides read TGTGCCAGCAGCCCGCATCCGGGGGCCTACGAGCAGTACTTC. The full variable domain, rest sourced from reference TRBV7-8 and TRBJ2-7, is GAGVSQSPRYKVAKRGQDVALRCDPISGHVSLFWYQQALGQGPEFLTYFQNEAQLDKSGLPSDRFFAERPEGSVSTLKIQRTQQEDSAVYLCASSPHPGAYEQYFGPGTRLTVT.

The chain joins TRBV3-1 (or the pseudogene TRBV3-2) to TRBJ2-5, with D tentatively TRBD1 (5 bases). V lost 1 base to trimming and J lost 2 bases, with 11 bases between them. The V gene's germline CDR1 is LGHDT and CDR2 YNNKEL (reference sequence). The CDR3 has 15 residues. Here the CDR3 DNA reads TGTGCCAGCAGCCAAGGCGTACAGGTTCAAGAGACCCAGTACTTC. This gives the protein CASSQGVQVQETQYF.

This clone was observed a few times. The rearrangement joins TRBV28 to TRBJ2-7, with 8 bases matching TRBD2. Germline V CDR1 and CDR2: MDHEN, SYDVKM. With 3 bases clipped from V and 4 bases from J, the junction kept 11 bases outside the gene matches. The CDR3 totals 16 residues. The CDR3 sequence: CASSFPAWSGSYEQYF. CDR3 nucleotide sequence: TGTGCCAGCAGTTTCCCAGCCTGGAGCGGGAGTTACGAGCAGTACTTC.

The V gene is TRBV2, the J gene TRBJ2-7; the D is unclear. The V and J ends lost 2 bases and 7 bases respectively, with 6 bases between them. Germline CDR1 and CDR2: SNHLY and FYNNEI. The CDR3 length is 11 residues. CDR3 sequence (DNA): TGTGCCAGCAGTGAAAGTCGGGAGCAGTACTTC. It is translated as CASSESREQYF.

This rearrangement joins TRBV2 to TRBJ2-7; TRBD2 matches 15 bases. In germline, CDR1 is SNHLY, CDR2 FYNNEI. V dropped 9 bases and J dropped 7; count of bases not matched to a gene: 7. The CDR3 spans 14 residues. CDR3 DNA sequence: TGTGCCAGGGGACTAGCGGGAGGAGGGGGGGAGCAGTACTTC. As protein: CARGLAGGGGEQYF. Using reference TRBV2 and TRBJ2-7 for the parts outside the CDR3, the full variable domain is EPEVTQTPSHQVTQMGQEVILRCVPISNHLYFYWYRQILGQKVEFLVSFYNNEISEKSEIFDDQFSVERPDGSNFTLKIRSTKLEDSAMYFCARGLAGGGGEQYFGPGTRLTVT.

CDR3 residues: CASSLGPRRDTEAFF. CDR3 sequence (DNA): TGTGCCAGCAGCCTGGGGCCGAGGAGGGACACTGAAGCTTTCTTT. The chain combines TRBV5-6 with TRBJ1-1; D might be TRBD1 (5 bases). Germline V gives CDR1 SGHDT, CDR2 YYEEEE. CDR3 length equals 15 residues. Trimming cost V 4 bases and J 3 bases, with 16 bases left between them.

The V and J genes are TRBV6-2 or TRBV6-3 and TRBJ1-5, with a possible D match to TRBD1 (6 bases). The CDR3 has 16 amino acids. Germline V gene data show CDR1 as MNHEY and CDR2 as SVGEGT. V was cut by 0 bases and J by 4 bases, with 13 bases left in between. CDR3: CASSYSKGGNNQPQHF. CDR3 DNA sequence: TGTGCCAGCAGTTACTCGAAAGGGGGAAATAATCAGCCCCAGCATTTT.

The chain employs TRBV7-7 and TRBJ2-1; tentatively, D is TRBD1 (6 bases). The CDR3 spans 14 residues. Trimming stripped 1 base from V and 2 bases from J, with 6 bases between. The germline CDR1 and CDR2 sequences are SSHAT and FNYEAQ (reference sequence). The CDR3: CASSLGTAYNEQFF. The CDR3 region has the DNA TGTGCCAGCAGCTTAGGGACAGCCTACAATGAGCAGTTCTTC.